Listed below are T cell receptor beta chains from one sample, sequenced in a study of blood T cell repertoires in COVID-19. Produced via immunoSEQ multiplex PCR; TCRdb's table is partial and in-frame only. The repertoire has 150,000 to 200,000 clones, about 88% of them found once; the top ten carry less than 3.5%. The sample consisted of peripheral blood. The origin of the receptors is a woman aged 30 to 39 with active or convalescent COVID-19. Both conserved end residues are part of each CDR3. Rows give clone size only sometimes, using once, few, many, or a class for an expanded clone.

CDR3: CASSERDRGYEQYF; J: TRBJ2-7; V: TRBV5-8; size: -
CDR3: CASSLGQGNSPLHF; J: TRBJ1-6; V: TRBV5-4; size: -
CDR3: CASSSYTEAFF; J: TRBJ1-1; V: TRBV7-9; size: -
CDR3: CASRPYRVPYTF; J: TRBJ1-2; V: TRBV23-1; size: -
CDR3: CASTSGLEQYF; J: TRBJ2-7; V: TRBV4-2; size: -
CDR3: CASSLDPGSPYNEQFF; J: TRBJ2-1; V: TRBV5-6; size: once
CDR3: CARSRPPTGKDRYEQYF; J: TRBJ2-7; V: TRBV4-1; size: -
CDR3: CASSANQGNSNYGYTF; J: TRBJ1-2; V: TRBV18; size: -
CDR3: CASSSGGTEAFF; J: TRBJ1-1; V: TRBV11-2; size: -
CDR3: CATSSNRVGKNIQYF; J: TRBJ2-4; V: TRBV15; size: -
CDR3: CASSGTGVVTEAFF; J: TRBJ1-1; V: TRBV10-1; size: -
CDR3: CASSLWGVSHQPQHF; J: TRBJ1-5; V: TRBV27; size: -
CDR3: CATSDAGQSSYNEQFF; J: TRBJ2-1; V: TRBV24-1; size: once
CDR3: CASISGADTTDTQYF; J: TRBJ2-3; V: TRBV28; size: -
CDR3: CASSPGGGDTGELFF; J: TRBJ2-2; V: TRBV11-3; size: -
CDR3: CASSRTGEPAEQYF; J: TRBJ2-7; V: TRBV18; size: -
CDR3: CASSYSGRGGYGYTF; J: TRBJ1-2; V: TRBV6-5; size: -
CDR3: CASSLSSWEGGTVGNQPQHF; J: TRBJ1-5; V: TRBV27; size: -
CDR3: CASSLEGTPMWEQYF; J: TRBJ2-7; V: TRBV11-2; size: -
CDR3: CASSFIGGLGTEAFF; J: TRBJ1-1; V: TRBV28; size: -
CDR3: CASSLGARGGLSYEQYF; J: TRBJ2-7; V: TRBV19; size: -
CDR3: CASSLLETGWEQYF; J: TRBJ2-7; V: TRBV4-1; size: -
CDR3: CATSRGARSGKYNEQFF; J: TRBJ2-1; V: TRBV15; size: -
CDR3: CASSDWDRGPNTEAFF; J: TRBJ1-1; V: TRBV6-1; size: -
CDR3: CASSVGGGTTTNEKLFF; J: TRBJ1-4; V: TRBV9; size: -
CDR3: CASSGLGGQGLYGYTF; J: TRBJ1-2; V: TRBV27; size: once
CDR3: CASSVVNTNTEAFF; J: TRBJ1-1; V: TRBV9; size: -
CDR3: CASSQGASGQYNEQFF; J: TRBJ2-1; V: TRBV3-1/TRBV3-2; size: once
CDR3: CASSKRQGSPTEAFF; J: TRBJ1-1; V: TRBV19; size: -
CDR3: CASSTTTPGTSGRSSQETQYF; J: TRBJ2-5; V: TRBV28; size: -
CDR3: CASSSQHSRRPYEQYF; J: TRBJ2-7; V: TRBV27; size: -
CDR3: CASSDKEMTGAVTGELFF; J: TRBJ2-2; V: TRBV7-7; size: -
CDR3: CASSSQGAGNTEAFF; J: TRBJ1-1; V: TRBV19; size: -
CDR3: CASSPGRNTEAFF; J: TRBJ1-1; V: TRBV18; size: -
CDR3: CATSWGGPYEQYF; J: TRBJ2-7; V: TRBV6-4; size: -
CDR3: CAWSSSGQLNSPLHF; J: TRBJ1-6; V: TRBV30; size: -
CDR3: CASSQGTLYGYTF; J: TRBJ1-2; V: TRBV4-1; size: -
CDR3: CAFRPDLISYEQYF; J: TRBJ2-7; V: TRBV2; size: -
CDR3: CASRTSREETQYF; J: TRBJ2-5; V: TRBV11-2; size: -
CDR3: CASSLDGQLFEAFF; J: TRBJ1-1; V: TRBV7-9; size: -
CDR3: CASSPAGGTYNEQFF; J: TRBJ2-1; V: TRBV18; size: -
CDR3: CASSPGAEAFF; J: TRBJ1-1; V: TRBV28; size: -
CDR3: CASSQGRDRAEKLFF; J: TRBJ1-4; V: TRBV4-2; size: -
CDR3: CASSAGTGGYEQYF; J: TRBJ2-7; V: TRBV6-2/TRBV6-3; size: -
CDR3: CASSVTGPGEQYF; J: TRBJ2-7; V: TRBV9; size: -
CDR3: CASAESDRDYQPQHF; J: TRBJ1-5; V: TRBV9; size: -
CDR3: CASRTDPGKGYTF; J: TRBJ1-2; V: TRBV28; size: -
CDR3: CASSRGQGPYNEQFF; J: TRBJ2-1; V: TRBV7-9; size: -
CDR3: CASSFDRGSTDTQYF; J: TRBJ2-3; V: TRBV11-2; size: -
CDR3: CASSLSRWGYTF; J: TRBJ1-2; V: TRBV7-2; size: -
CDR3: CASSIWAGGTEAFF; J: TRBJ1-1; V: TRBV19; size: -
CDR3: CASSLDRGDNSPLHF; J: TRBJ1-6; V: TRBV13; size: once